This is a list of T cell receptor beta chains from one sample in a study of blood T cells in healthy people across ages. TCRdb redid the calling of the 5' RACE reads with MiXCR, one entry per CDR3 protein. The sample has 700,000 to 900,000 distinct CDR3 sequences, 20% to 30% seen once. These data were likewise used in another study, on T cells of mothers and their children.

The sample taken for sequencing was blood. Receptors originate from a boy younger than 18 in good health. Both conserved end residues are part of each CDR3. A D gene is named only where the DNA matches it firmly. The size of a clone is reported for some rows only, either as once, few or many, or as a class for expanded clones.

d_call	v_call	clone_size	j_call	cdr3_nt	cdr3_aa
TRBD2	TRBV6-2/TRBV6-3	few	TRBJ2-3	TGTGCCAGCACCTTAGCGGGGGGGCCGGCAGATACGCAGTATTTT	CASTLAGGPADTQYF
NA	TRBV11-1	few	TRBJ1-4	TGTGCCAGCAGCCCTCGGCGGGGAACTAATGAAAAACTGTTTTTT	CASSPRRGTNEKLFF
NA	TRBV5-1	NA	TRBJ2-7	TGCGCCAGCAGCGGTGAGGGCCGTCGCGACGAGCAGTACTTC	CASSGEGRRDEQYF
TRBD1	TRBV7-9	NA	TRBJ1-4	TGTGCCAGCAGCTTAGAGTGGACAGGGTCTGGTGAAAAACTGTTTTTT	CASSLEWTGSGEKLFF
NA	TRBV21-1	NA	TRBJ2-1	TGTGCCAGCAGCAAAGCGCTTTCAGGACAGGGCCTTAATGAGCAGTTCTTC	CASSKALSGQGLNEQFF
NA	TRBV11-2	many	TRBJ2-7	TGTGCCAGCAGCCGTCCCCCCCGGGCCTACGAGCAGTACTTC	CASSRPPRAYEQYF
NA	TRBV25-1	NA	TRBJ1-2	TGTGCCAGCAGTGAATCGACCCCCAGACCCTATGGCTACACCTTC	CASSESTPRPYGYTF
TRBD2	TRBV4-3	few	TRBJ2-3	TGCGCCAGCAGCCAAGCGAGTAGCGGGGCGCAGTATTTT	CASSQASSGAQYF
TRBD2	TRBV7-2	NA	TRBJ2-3	TGTGCCAGCAGTCCAGCGGGGAGCTCCGCAGATACGCAGTATTTT	CASSPAGSSADTQYF
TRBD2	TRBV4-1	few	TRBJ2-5	TGCGCCAGCAGCCATCTAGCGGGGGGACCCCAAGAGACCCAGTACTTC	CASSHLAGGPQETQYF
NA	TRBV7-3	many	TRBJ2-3	TGTGCCAGCAGCCGGACCCCCCGGGCCGCACGAGTGGAAGATACGCAGTATTTT	CASSRTPRAARVEDTQYF
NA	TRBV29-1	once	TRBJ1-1	TGCAGCGTTGGGTCCCTTGGGAAAGCTTTCTTT	CSVGSLGKAFF
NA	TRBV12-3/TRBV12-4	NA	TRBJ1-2	TGTGCCAGCAGTTTAGAGCGGCTCCCTTTTTATGGCTACACCTTC	CASSLERLPFYGYTF
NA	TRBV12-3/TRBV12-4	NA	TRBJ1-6	TGTGCCAGCAGTTTGCCCCAAGACAGTCCCCTCCACTTT	CASSLPQDSPLHF
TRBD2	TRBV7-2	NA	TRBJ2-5	TGTGCCAGCAGCCTCAGTACTAGCGAGCGGAAGACCCAGTACTTC	CASSLSTSERKTQYF
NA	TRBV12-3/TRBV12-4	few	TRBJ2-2	TGTGCCAGCAGTTCAGGGCTTGGGAACACCGGGGAGCTGTTTTTT	CASSSGLGNTGELFF
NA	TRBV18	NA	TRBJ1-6	TGTGCCAGCTCTTCTACCGGGAGATATAATTCACCCCTCCACTTT	CASSSTGRYNSPLHF
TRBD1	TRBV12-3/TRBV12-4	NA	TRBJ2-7	TGTGCCAGCAGTGACGACAGGGCATTCTACGAGCAGTACTTC	CASSDDRAFYEQYF
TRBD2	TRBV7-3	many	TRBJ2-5	TGTGCCAGCAGCTTAACCGGGACTAGGAGTGAGACCCAGTACTTC	CASSLTGTRSETQYF
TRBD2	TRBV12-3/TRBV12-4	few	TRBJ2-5	TGTGCCAGCAGTTCGAGACAGCGGGAGACCCAGTATTTC	CASSSRQRETQYF
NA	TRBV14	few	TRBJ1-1	TGTGCCAGCAGCCAGTTGGGACGGCATCTAATGAACACTGAAGCTTTCTTT	CASSQLGRHLMNTEAFF
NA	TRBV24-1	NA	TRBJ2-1	TGTGCCACCAGTGATTTGCTTTCCAGTGAGCAGTTCTTC	CATSDLLSSEQFF
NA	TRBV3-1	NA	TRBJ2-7	TGTGCCAGCAGCCAACGCGCAGCCCCGGTCTACGAGCAGTACTTC	CASSQRAAPVYEQYF
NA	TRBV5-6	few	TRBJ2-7	TGTGCCAGCAGCCCCCCGGGTGGAGACTCCTACGAGCAGTACTTC	CASSPPGGDSYEQYF
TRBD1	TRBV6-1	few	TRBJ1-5	TGTGCCAGCAGAGAAGACAGGGCCTATCAGCCCCAGCATTTT	CASREDRAYQPQHF
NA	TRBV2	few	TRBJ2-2	TGTGCCAGCAGTGGTTCAGGGGTCACCGGGGAGCTGTTTTTT	CASSGSGVTGELFF
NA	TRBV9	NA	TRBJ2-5	TGTGCCAGCAGCGAGAGAGGGGGGTGGGGCCTTGAGACCCAGTACTTC	CASSERGGWGLETQYF
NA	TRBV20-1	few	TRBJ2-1	TGCAGTGCTAGTCCCACTGGACATGAGCAGTTCTTC	CSASPTGHEQFF
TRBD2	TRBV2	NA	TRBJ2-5	TGTGCCAGCAATCTACTAGCGGGGCAAGAGACCCAGTACTTC	CASNLLAGQETQYF
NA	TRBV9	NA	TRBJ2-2	TGTGCCGGCAGCGTAGCTTCTTTGAACACCGGGGAGCTGTTTTTT	CAGSVASLNTGELFF
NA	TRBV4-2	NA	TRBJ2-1	TGTGCCAGCAGCCAAGGCGCACAGGGAGGAAGTGAGCAGTTCTTC	CASSQGAQGGSEQFF
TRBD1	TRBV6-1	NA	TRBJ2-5	TGTGCCACGGGGACAGGGGGCGTTCGAGAGACCCAGTACTTC	CATGTGGVRETQYF
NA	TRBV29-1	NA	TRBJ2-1	TGCAGCGTTGCAAATGTCCGTGAGCAGTTCTTC	CSVANVREQFF
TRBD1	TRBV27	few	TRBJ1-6	TGTGCCAGCAGTTTCGGGACAGGGTTGAATTCACCCCTCCACTTT	CASSFGTGLNSPLHF
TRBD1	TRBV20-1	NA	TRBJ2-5	TGCAGTGCCCAACAGACAGGGGGCCGGGGAGAGACCCAGTACTTC	CSAQQTGGRGETQYF
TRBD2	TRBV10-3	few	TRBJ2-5	TGTGCCATCAGTGAGTGGGCTAGCGGGGGGCAAGAGACCCAGTACTTC	CAISEWASGGQETQYF
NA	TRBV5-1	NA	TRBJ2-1	TGCGCCAGCAGCTTGGATCCCGGCCGGGACCTGAAGCACAATGAGCAGTTCTTC	CASSLDPGRDLKHNEQFF
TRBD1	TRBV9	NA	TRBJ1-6	TGTGCCAGCAGCGTAGATGGACAGGCCAGTGGGTCACCCCTCCACTTT	CASSVDGQASGSPLHF
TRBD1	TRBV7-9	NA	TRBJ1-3	TGTGCCAGCAGCTCGACCGCCGGGACAGGGGAAGGAAACACCATATATTTT	CASSSTAGTGEGNTIYF
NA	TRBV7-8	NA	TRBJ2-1	TGTGCCAGCAGCTTAGACAGGGTTGGCCAAGATCGGAGAAATGAGCAGTTCTTC	CASSLDRVGQDRRNEQFF
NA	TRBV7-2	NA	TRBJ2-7	TGTGCCAGCAGCTTGGACTCGCGGCGCGAGCAGTACTTC	CASSLDSRREQYF